The next 15 T cell receptor beta chains were all read from a single sample in a study of cytomegalovirus exposure and HLA in healthy donors. Primers included in the PCR were 60 Vbeta and 13 Jbeta primers. Repertoires were generated with immunoSEQ multiplex PCR, while TCRdb's copy carries only in-frame clones and drops some. The sample holds roughly 160,000 clones, about 72% seen once. Input material: PBMCs. The receptors were gathered from a man aged 55 to 70 in good health and CMV-seronegative.

CDR3: CASSLTAEAYNEQFF. Here the CDR3 DNA reads TGTGCCAGCAGTTTAACAGCGGAAGCCTACAATGAGCAGTTCTTC. The chain uses TRBV27 and TRBJ2-1, with a weak D call TRBD2 (5 bases). The germline gives CDR1 MNHEY, CDR2 SMNVEV (reference sequence). The CDR3 covers 15 residues. Trimming stripped 2 bases from V and 2 bases from J, with 10 bases between.

The chain combines TRBV11-2 with TRBJ2-1, with D possibly TRBD1 on 5 matching bases. Trimming stripped 2 bases from V and 6 bases from J, with 11 bases between. Germline lookup yields CDR1 SGHAT and CDR2 FQNNGV. CDR3 length equals 14 residues. The CDR3: CASSLFQGSNEQFF. The CDR3 nucleotides read TGTGCCAGCAGCTTATTTCAGGGTTCCAATGAGCAGTTCTTC.

The chain has TRBV7-9 and TRBJ1-1; D is uncertain. The CDR3 spans 16 residues. The germline CDR1 and CDR2 sequences are SEHNR and FQNEAQ (reference sequence). The V gene lost 1 base and the J gene lost 5 bases, with 17 bases spanning the gap. In DNA form, the CDR3 reads TGTGCCAGCAGCTTAGGATCGGTGAGGTTAGGAACTGAAGCTTTCTTT. Its translation: CASSLGSVRLGTEAFF.

This clone has a single count. The chain has TRBV4-2 and TRBJ2-2; TRBD2 might be the D (5 bases). The CDR3 totals 15 residues. The V end was cut by 0 bases, the J end by 7 bases, with 12 bases between. Germline values: CDR1 LGHNA, CDR2 YNFKEQ. CDR3 DNA sequence: TGTGCCAGCAGCCAAGAACTAGTTTTTCTCGGGGAGCTGTTTTTT. This sequence encodes CASSQELVFLGELFF.

This clone was detected a few times. V and J are TRBV30 and TRBJ2-6; D is unclear. V lost 5 bases and J lost 0, with 8 bases in between. The V gene's germline CDR1 is GTSNPN and CDR2 SVGIG (reference sequence). This CDR3 is built from 14 residues. CDR3 in DNA: TGTGCCTGGTCCGGTTACTCTGGGGCCAACGTCCTGACTTTC. Translating it yields CAWSGYSGANVLTF.

This clone was counted between two and nine times. V usage is TRBV4-3 and J usage is TRBJ2-5; D possibly corresponds to TRBD2 (6 bases). Germline V lookup: CDR1 LGHNA, CDR2 YSLEER. Trimming took off 1 base at V and 7 bases at J, with 19 bases between the two ends. The CDR3 spans 16 residues. The chain's CDR3 is CASSQVRGTFPRTQYF. CDR3 nucleotides: TGCGCCAGCAGCCAAGTCCGTGGGACTTTTCCGAGGACCCAGTACTTC.

In its sample, this clone was seen a few times. V is TRBV6-5 and J is TRBJ2-7; weak D call: TRBD1 (7 bases). Trimming left V 8 bases short and J 8 bases short, with 19 bases between. From germline, CDR1 is MNHEY and CDR2 SVGAGI. There are 13 residues in the CDR3. CDR3: CASAGQSHRQQYF. The CDR3 DNA sequence: TGTGCCAGCGCGGGACAGTCCCACCGGCAGCAGTACTTC.

This clone has only a few counts. The rearrangement uses TRBV29-1 and TRBJ1-2; TRBD1 aligns across 9 bases. The CDR3 has 13 residues. V was pared by 6 bases and J by 6 bases, with 8 bases of the junction left unmatched. CDR1 and CDR2 from the germline V gene are SQVTM and ANQGSEA. CDR3 loop: CSVDRGRVDGYTF. In DNA form, the CDR3 reads TGCAGCGTGGACAGGGGTAGGGTTGATGGCTACACCTTC.

The gene calls are TRBV29-1 and TRBJ1-3; the D is unclear. This CDR3 has 13 residues. CDR1 is SQVTM, CDR2 ANQGSEA, per germline. The V end lost 2 bases, the J end lost 0 bases, and 5 bases lay between the germline ends. The CDR3 region is CSVEIHSGNTIYF. The CDR3 bases are TGCAGCGTTGAAATCCACTCTGGAAACACCATATATTTT.

The chain carries TRBV7-2 and TRBJ2-7, with 7 bases lining up with TRBD2. This CDR3 is built from 15 residues. After removal of 0 bases from V and 3 bases from J, the junction contained 5 bases not matched to a gene. Germline values: CDR1 SGHTA, CDR2 FQGNSA. This chain's CDR3 is CASSLAGLGFYEQYF. CDR3 bases: TGTGCCAGCAGCTTAGCCGGACTAGGATTCTACGAGCAGTACTTC.

V is TRBV19 and J is TRBJ2-1, with D maybe TRBD2 (7 bases). Germline-derived CDR1 and CDR2 are LNHDA and SQIVND (reference sequence). V lost 7 bases to trimming and J lost 9 bases, with 22 bases between them. This CDR3 has 15 residues. CDR3 region: CASNVGGLTRSEQFF. The DNA for the CDR3 is TGTGCCAGTAACGTAGGGGGACTAACCCGGAGTGAGCAGTTCTTC.

This clone has only a few counts. The V and J genes are TRBV28 and TRBJ2-3; TRBD2 matches 7 bases. Germline V gene sequence: CDR1 MDHEN, CDR2 SYDVKM. V shed 6 bases and J 0 bases; nucleotides not matched to a gene: 21. This CDR3 is built from 20 residues. Written as DNA, the CDR3 is TGTGCCAGCAGCCCCGGGGTTTTGGGCGGGGGACGGCCTAGCACAGATACGCAGTATTTT. Protein sequence: CASSPGVLGGGRPSTDTQYF.

The chain uses TRBV6-4 and TRBJ1-1, with D possibly TRBD1 on 6 matching bases. Trimming took off 2 bases at V and 5 bases at J, with 18 bases between the two ends. The CDR3 runs 16 residues. Looked up from germline, CDR1 is MRHNA and CDR2 is SNTAGT. The CDR3 region is CASSDPGGAAGTEAFF. CDR3 DNA: TGTGCCAGCAGTGACCCGGGGGGGGCGGCGGGAACTGAAGCTTTCTTT.

The chain combines TRBV30 with TRBJ1-1, with a possible D match to TRBD1 (5 bases). This CDR3 comprises 13 residues. V was cut by 3 bases and J by 3 bases, with 11 bases left in between. CDR1 is GTSNPN, CDR2 SVGIG, per germline (reference sequence). The CDR3 bases are TGTGCCTGGAGGGACAAGGAAGACACTGAAGCTTTCTTT. Residues: CAWRDKEDTEAFF.

V is TRBV29-1 and J is TRBJ2-7; a possible D gene is TRBD1 (6 bases). Germline loops: CDR1 SQVTM, CDR2 ANQGSEA. The CDR3 runs to 13 residues. V lost 5 bases, J lost 6 bases, and 17 bases lay in between. The CDR3 nucleotides are TGCAGCGTTCAAAGACAGGATTTGGGCGAGCAGTACTTC. It encodes CSVQRQDLGEQYF.